Listed below are T cell receptor beta chains from one sample, sequenced in a study of blood T cell repertoires in COVID-19. Sequencing was performed with immunoSEQ multiplex PCR; in TCRdb, only in-frame clones are kept and a portion is missing. The sample carries roughly 500,000 clones, approximately 83% recorded once. Material for sequencing was peripheral blood. The receptors come from a human donor in a cohort sampled during active COVID-19. Both conserved end residues are part of each CDR3. The D gene is left open where the match is weak. Clone sizes are given selectively: once, few, many, or a class where the clone is expanded.

TRBD1 TRBJ2-7 TRBV6-2/TRBV6-3 15 - CASSPGQGQWSEQYF TGTGCCAGCAGCCCCGGACAGGGTCAGTGGAGCGAGCAGTACTTC
- TRBJ1-2 TRBV28 13 - CASSLSGWGGYTF TGTGCCAGCAGTTTGTCAGGGTGGGGTGGCTACACCTTC
- TRBJ2-2 TRBV10-3 14 - CAISSGQDTGELFF TGTGCCATCAGTAGCGGGCAAGACACCGGGGAGCTGTTTTTT
TRBD2 TRBJ2-7 TRBV2 15 - CASSQGLARTYEQYF TGTGCCAGCAGCCAAGGACTAGCGCGGACCTACGAGCAGTACTTC
TRBD1 TRBJ2-5 TRBV5-1 18 once CASSQSLGTGRTQETQYF TGCGCCAGCTCCCAATCCTTGGGGACAGGGAGGACCCAAGAGACCCAGTACTTC
- TRBJ1-5 TRBV30 13 few CAWSVQGGQPQHF TGTGCCTGGAGTGTGCAGGGAGGACAGCCCCAGCATTTT
- TRBJ2-1 TRBV7-3 15 - CASSFGIAESNEQFF TGTGCCAGCAGCTTCGGGATAGCGGAGAGTAATGAGCAGTTCTTC
TRBD1 TRBJ2-2 TRBV18 15 - CASSPRQGDTGELFF TGTGCCAGCTCACCCCGACAGGGGGACACCGGGGAGCTGTTTTTT
- TRBJ1-4 TRBV19 12 - CASRGGALELFF TGTGCCAGTAGAGGAGGGGCGCTAGAACTGTTTTTT
- TRBJ2-3 TRBV28 16 - CASTIGGLAGTDTQYF TGTGCCAGCACCATCGGGGGGCTAGCGGGCACAGATACGCAGTATTTT
- TRBJ1-6 TRBV4-1 15 - CASAPPAGRFSPLHF TGCGCCAGCGCCCCTCCAGCAGGGCGTTTTTCACCCCTCCACTTT
TRBD2 TRBJ2-5 TRBV5-4 15 - CASSSQAGVRETQYF TGTGCCAGCAGCTCCCAGGCGGGAGTGCGGGAGACCCAGTACTTC
TRBD2 TRBJ2-7 TRBV11-2 15 - CASRPSGSVPYEQYF TGTGCCAGCAGACCTAGCGGGAGCGTCCCCTACGAGCAGTACTTC
TRBD2 TRBJ2-1 TRBV5-8 12 - CASSRWGGEQFF TGTGCCAGCAGCCGTTGGGGGGGTGAGCAGTTCTTC
TRBD2 TRBJ2-7 TRBV4-3 18 - CASSQDLAGTSGFYEQYF TGCGCCAGCAGCCAAGATTTGGCCGGGACTAGCGGATTCTACGAGCAGTACTTC
TRBD1 TRBJ1-2 TRBV7-9 16 - CASSSGTGVNRGGYTF TGTGCCAGCAGCTCCGGGACAGGGGTTAATAGGGGTGGCTACACCTTC
- TRBJ1-6 TRBV19 15 - CASSIWGRIRSPLHF TGTGCCAGTAGTATTTGGGGGAGGATTCGGTCACCCCTCCACTTT
TRBD2 TRBJ2-7 TRBV3-1/TRBV3-2 16 - CASSQAPGLAVSEQYF TGTGCCAGCAGCCAGGCCCCGGGACTAGCGGTTTCCGAGCAGTACTTC
- TRBJ1-6 TRBV18 15 few CASSPPGAYNSPLHF TGTGCCAGCTCACCACCAGGGGCCTATAATTCACCCCTCCACTTT
TRBD2 TRBJ2-7 TRBV7-8 17 once CASSFSVGTSGSYEQYF TGTGCCAGCAGCTTTTCGGTAGGGACTAGCGGATCCTACGAGCAGTACTTC
- TRBJ2-5 TRBV28 13 - CASSFGGKETQYF TGTGCCAGCAGTTTCGGGGGAAAAGAGACCCAGTACTTC
- TRBJ1-4 TRBV2 13 - CASMRQGNEKLFF TGTGCCAGCATGCGCCAGGGGAATGAAAAACTGTTTTTT
TRBD1 TRBJ2-2 TRBV14 16 - CASSHVQGAGTGELFF TGTGCCAGCAGCCATGTCCAGGGGGCAGGCACCGGGGAGCTGTTTTTT
TRBD2 TRBJ2-5 TRBV30 15 - CAWSAGTSGIETQYF TGTGCCTGGAGTGCCGGGACTAGCGGGATAGAGACCCAGTACTTC